This TCR beta chain is from a study of shared clonotypes between healthy human individuals. On the study more broadly: Every donor yielded three CD4 naive, three CD4 memory, two CD8 naive and one CD8 memory plate.

Researchers partitioned CD4+ cells into CD45RA+ naive and CD45RA-negative memory subsets. The repertoire was sequenced with immunoSEQ multiplex PCR; TCRdb's copy has only in-frame clones and lacks some. This table has roughly 2.2 million clones, about 92% appearing once. The TCR comes from a man between 18 and 29 years old in good health. Some clones in this sample may be carry-over from other donors' samples. Sequenced material: naive CD4+ T cells from PBMCs. Subset described: CD45RA+ positively selected.

The CDR3 nucleotides read TGTGCCAGCAGCCCCCTTTTACAGGGATCGTCTTTCTTT. It translates to CASSPLLQGSSFF. The genes are TRBV7-9 and TRBJ1-1; weak D call: TRBD1 (6 bases). The CDR3 totals 13 residues. Germline CDR1 reads SEHNR; CDR2 reads FQNEAQ (reference sequence). Trimming pared 5 bases from V and 12 bases from J, leaving 19 bases between. Full variable domain (missing parts from reference TRBV7-9 and TRBJ1-1): DTGVSQNPRHKITKRGQNVTFRCDPISEHNRLYWYRQTLGQGPEFLTYFQNEAQLEKSRLLSDRFSAERPKGSFSTLEIQRTEQGDSAMYLCASSPLLQGSSFFGQGTRLTVV.